These 28 T cell receptor beta chains originate from one sample sequenced in a study of PD-1 blockade in classical Hodgkin lymphoma. Every patient relapsed after autologous stem cell transplantation, and brentuximab vedotin exposure varied. Libraries were prepared by immunoSEQ multiplex PCR; TCRdb keeps only in-frame clonotypes and omits some of them. The data hold roughly 140,000 clones, with about four fifths observed a single time. The sample here was peripheral blood mononuclear cells (PBMCs), taken before the second cycle of nivolumab. The receptors derive from a human donor with classical Hodgkin lymphoma.

The genes are TRBV29-1 and TRBJ1-4; tentatively, D is TRBD1 (6 bases). From germline, CDR1 is SQVTM and CDR2 ANQGSEA. The ends were cut back, 5 bases at V and 6 bases at J, with 13 bases in the middle. The CDR3 covers 13 residues. The CDR3, as DNA: TGCAGCGTTTTTTGGGGGCTAGATGAAAAACTGTTTTTT. Its protein product is CSVFWGLDEKLFF.

The chain's CDR3 is CASSPGTGLRSGYTF. The CDR3 DNA reads as TGTGCCAGCAGCCCCGGGACAGGGCTCCGATCGGGCTACACCTTC. The J gene is TRBJ1-2, the V gene TRBV7-9, with 9 bases aligning to TRBD1. The CDR3 has 15 amino acids. Trimming removed 5 bases from V and 8 bases from J; junction bases left unmatched: 12. From germline, CDR1 is SEHNR and CDR2 FQNEAQ (reference sequence).

The rearrangement joins TRBV5-1 to TRBJ1-2, with 7 positions matching TRBD1. Losses at the gene ends were 7 bases for V and 5 bases for J; bases not matched to a gene: 8. The CDR3 length is 13 residues. The germline CDR1 and CDR2 sequences are SGHRS and YFSETQ. This CDR3 reads CASRRGGEYGYTF. The CDR3 DNA follows: TGCGCCAGCCGCAGGGGGGGAGAGTATGGCTACACCTTC.

This sequence joins TRBV27 and TRBJ2-3, with D perhaps TRBD1 (6 bases). The germline V gene has CDR1 MNHEY and CDR2 SMNVEV (reference sequence). This CDR3 comprises 20 residues. The V end was cut by 2 bases, the J end by 2 bases, with 26 bases between. The CDR3 loop is CASSLGPGHPRGVPTDTQYF. CDR3 sequence (DNA): TGTGCCAGCAGTTTAGGTCCGGGACACCCGAGAGGGGTTCCCACAGATACGCAGTATTTT.

V and J are TRBV30 and TRBJ1-1; tentative D call: TRBD1 (5 bases). Germline V gene data show CDR1 as GTSNPN and CDR2 as SVGIG (reference sequence). This CDR3 contains 16 residues. V was cut by 0 bases and J by 1 base, with 15 bases left in between. The CDR3 DNA reads TGTGCCTGGAGTGTACCCATCGGACACCCGAACACTGAAGCTTTCTTT. Its protein is CAWSVPIGHPNTEAFF.

The chain links TRBV5-4 to TRBJ2-6; the D is unclear. The ends were cut back, 0 bases at V and 5 bases at J, with 6 bases in the middle. Germline V gives CDR1 SGHNT, CDR2 YYREEE (reference sequence). The CDR3 has 14 amino acids. The CDR3 reads CASSLEGWANVLTF. The CDR3 DNA reads TGTGCCAGCAGCTTGGAGGGCTGGGCCAACGTCCTGACTTTC.

V usage is TRBV29-1 and J usage is TRBJ2-4; a possible D gene is TRBD1 (5 bases). Trimming took off 3 bases at V and 4 bases at J, with 19 bases between the two ends. The germline CDR1 and CDR2 sequences are SQVTM and ANQGSEA. The CDR3 is made up of 16 amino acids. CDR3 in amino acids: CSVEVQAGMWKNIQYF. The CDR3, as DNA: TGCAGCGTTGAGGTCCAGGCAGGGATGTGGAAAAACATTCAGTACTTC.

CDR3 nucleotide sequence: TGTGCCAGTACGGACAGATTAGAGACCCAGTACTTC. Encoded protein: CASTDRLETQYF. The V call is TRBV19, the J call TRBJ2-5, with D possibly TRBD1 on 6 matching bases. CDR1 and CDR2 from the germline V gene are LNHDA and SQIVND (reference sequence). With 7 bases removed from V and 4 bases from J, the gap between germline ends came to 10 bases. This CDR3 contains 12 residues.

On this clone itself: The junction does not match germline at one end; this may be a read error. The V call is TRBV10-3, the J call TRBJ1-6; 9 nucleotides line up with TRBD1. Germline V gives CDR1 ENHRY, CDR2 SYGVKD. There are 15 residues in the CDR3. The chain's CDR3 is CAIRGTGRDKSPLHF. CDR3 DNA: TGTGCCATCAGGGGGACAGGGAGAGATAAATCACCCCTCCACTTT.

This clone was seen a few times. J is TRBJ2-7 and V is TRBV9; TRBD1 aligns across 12 bases. After removal of 4 bases from V and 6 bases from J, the junction contained 5 bases not matched to a gene. CDR1 SGDLS and CDR2 YYNGEE come from the germline V gene. CDR3 length: 14 residues. The CDR3 DNA sequence: TGTGCCAGCAGCACGGGACAGGGGGCTTCCGAGCAGTACTTC. The encoded protein is CASSTGQGASEQYF.

The rearrangement links TRBV9 to TRBJ2-5; 8 bases line up with TRBD2. With 4 bases clipped from V and 0 bases from J, the junction kept 11 bases outside the gene matches. CDR1 is SGDLS, CDR2 YYNGEE, per germline. This CDR3 has 17 residues. The CDR3 reads CASSPFGGAQYQETQYF. CDR3 DNA: TGTGCCAGCAGCCCGTTCGGGGGGGCGCAATACCAAGAGACCCAGTACTTC.

The rearrangement links TRBV6-4 to TRBJ2-7; 8 positions agree with TRBD2. Germline V gene lookup returns CDR1 MRHNA and CDR2 SNTAGT. This CDR3 region has 14 residues. J was trimmed by 6 bases and V by 5 bases; bases with no gene match: 9. CDR3 nucleotide sequence: TGTGCCAGCAGTTCCCTCCGGGAGGGTAGCGAGCAGTACTTC. Its translation is CASSSLREGSEQYF.

V and J are TRBV6-5 and TRBJ1-4; no reliable D call. The CDR3 is made up of 12 amino acids. Trimming took 9 bases from V and 8 from J, leaving 13 bases between them. The V gene's germline CDR1 is MNHEY and CDR2 SVGAGI. The chain's CDR3 is CARRTWKEKLFF. CDR3 bases: TGTGCCAGACGAACTTGGAAAGAAAAACTGTTTTTT.

The rearrangement links TRBV19 to TRBJ2-5, with D perhaps matching TRBD1 (6 bases). The germline V and J ends were trimmed by 0 bases and 0 bases, with 11 bases remaining between them. Germline CDR1 reads LNHDA; CDR2 reads SQIVND (reference sequence). CDR3 length: 16 residues. This CDR3 is CASSIDWTAYQETQYF. The CDR3 DNA follows: TGTGCCAGTAGTATAGATTGGACAGCGTACCAAGAGACCCAGTACTTC.

V and J are TRBV28 and TRBJ1-1, with D possibly TRBD1 on 5 matching bases. V lost 3 bases, J lost 8 bases, and 19 bases lay in between. This CDR3 comprises 15 residues. Germline V CDR1 and CDR2: MDHEN, SYDVKM. In DNA, the CDR3 is TGTGCCAGCAGTTTGCCCTTGGGGGGGGTAGGGGAAGCTTTCTTT. It codes for CASSLPLGGVGEAFF.

This chain joins TRBV5-1 and TRBJ2-5; 15 bases line up with TRBD2. From germline, CDR1 is SGHRS and CDR2 YFSETQ. The CDR3 covers 17 residues. With V trimmed by 4 bases and J by 0 bases, 4 bases remained unmatched. The CDR3 DNA is TGCGCCAGCAGCACGGGACTAGCGGGGGGCTACCAAGAGACCCAGTACTTC. This translates into CASSTGLAGGYQETQYF.

V usage is TRBV2 and J usage is TRBJ2-3, with 7 nucleotides matching TRBD1. The germline V gene encodes CDR1 SNHLY and CDR2 FYNNEI. With V trimmed by 6 bases and J by 4 bases, 10 bases remained unmatched. The CDR3 sequence is 15 residues long. CDR3 sequence: CASRKTGFQADTQYF. The CDR3, as DNA: TGTGCCAGCAGGAAGACAGGGTTTCAAGCAGATACGCAGTATTTT. Using reference TRBV2 and TRBJ2-3 for the parts outside the CDR3, the full variable domain is EPEVTQTPSHQVTQMGQEVILRCVPISNHLYFYWYRQILGQKVEFLVSFYNNEISEKSEIFDDQFSVERPDGSNFTLKIRSTKLEDSAMYFCASRKTGFQADTQYFGPGTRLTVL.

This chain connects TRBV18 to TRBJ1-2; TRBD1 matches 8 bases. The germline gives CDR1 KGHSH, CDR2 LQKENI. V shed 0 bases, J shed 5 bases, and the junction held 2 bases outside the gene matches. The length of the CDR3 is 14 residues. This chain's CDR3 is CASSPPWTGYGYTF. The CDR3, as DNA: TGTGCCAGCTCACCACCTTGGACAGGGTATGGCTACACCTTC.

The chain carries TRBV4-2 and TRBJ2-7, with 10 positions matching TRBD2. This CDR3 region has 17 residues. Germline V lookup: CDR1 LGHNA, CDR2 YNFKEQ. J lost 7 bases, V lost 3 bases, and 15 bases had no gene match. In DNA form, the CDR3 reads TGTGCCAGCAGCCAGACGAGGGGCGGGACTAGCGTCTGGGAGCAGTACTTC. Protein sequence: CASSQTRGGTSVWEQYF.

Notes on this clone: The junction does not match germline at one end; this may be a read error. This chain connects TRBV4-2 to TRBJ1-2; 7 nucleotides line up with TRBD1. The CDR3 sequence is 10 residues long. Per the germline V gene, CDR1 is LGHNA and CDR2 is YNFKEQ. The chain's CDR3 is CASSPLTGDF. In DNA, the CDR3 is TGTGCCAGCAGCCCCCTAACAGGGGACTTC.

The chain is built from TRBV6-5 and TRBJ2-7; TRBD1 matches at 8 bases. V lost 3 bases, J lost 4 bases, and 8 bases stayed unmatched. Germline V gene lookup returns CDR1 MNHEY and CDR2 SVGAGI. This CDR3 has 15 residues. The CDR3 DNA reads TGTGCCAGCAGTTATCTGACAGGGGCATCATACGAGCAGTACTTC. The encoded protein is CASSYLTGASYEQYF.

The chain is built from TRBV5-1 and TRBJ2-3; 11 positions match TRBD2. CDR3 length: 17 amino acids. Trimming removed 0 bases from V and 1 base from J; junction bases left unmatched: 4. Germline V gene data show CDR1 as SGHRS and CDR2 as YFSETQ. The CDR3 reads CASSLETSGAGTDTQYF. CDR3 DNA sequence: TGCGCCAGCAGCTTGGAGACTAGCGGGGCTGGCACAGATACGCAGTATTTT.

CDR3 sequence: CATSRGKGHRETQYF. The CDR3 bases are TGTGCCACCAGCAGGGGGAAGGGACACCGAGAGACCCAGTACTTC. The chain couples TRBV15 to TRBJ2-5; TRBD1 might be the D (6 bases). This CDR3 spans 15 amino acids. Per germline, CDR1 LNHNV and CDR2 YYDKDF (reference sequence). Between the trimmed V and J ends, which lost 3 bases and 4 bases, there was a span of 15 bases. The whole variable domain, filled in from reference TRBV15 and TRBJ2-5, reads DAMVIQNPRYQVTQFGKPVTLSCSQTLNHNVMYWYQQKSSQAPKLLFHYYDKDFNNEADTPDNFQSRRPNTSFCFLDIRSPGLGDTAMYLCATSRGKGHRETQYFGPGTRLLVL.

For this clone: The junction departs from germline at one end; a sequencing error may be responsible. V and J are TRBV7-3 and TRBJ1-2, with no clear D. Per the germline V gene, CDR1 is SGHTA and CDR2 is FQGTGA. The CDR3 consists of 15 residues. In DNA form, the CDR3 reads TGCGCCAGCAGCCAAGATCGTGGGGTTGGCTATGGCTACACCTTC. This codes for CASSQDRGVGYGYTF.

The J gene is TRBJ2-7, the V gene TRBV5-4; the match to TRBD2 covers 12 bases. In germline, CDR1 is SGHNT, CDR2 YYREEE (reference sequence). The CDR3 covers 16 residues. The junction had 5 bases not matched to a gene; V was cut back by 4 bases and J by 0 bases. The CDR3 sequence: CASSALAGGSSYEQYF. CDR3 sequence (DNA): TGTGCCAGCAGCGCGCTAGCGGGAGGGAGCTCCTACGAGCAGTACTTC.

The sample holds a few counts of this clone. CDR3 sequence (DNA): TGTGCCATTATCGCGGGGACAGGGGGCAATGAGCAGTTCTTC. Its translation is CAIIAGTGGNEQFF. The rearrangement uses TRBV10-3 and TRBJ2-1; 11 bases are a match to TRBD1. V was pared by 9 bases and J by 6 bases, with 7 bases of the junction left unmatched. Germline V gives CDR1 ENHRY, CDR2 SYGVKD. The CDR3 runs to 14 residues.

The chain joins TRBV7-9 to TRBJ1-5; 10 nucleotides match TRBD1. V shed 5 bases and J 2 bases; nucleotides not matched to a gene: 3. The CDR3 loop spans 15 amino acids. CDR1 and CDR2 (germline): SEHNR, FQNEAQ (reference sequence). CDR3 in amino acids: CASSRTGGGNQPQHF. The CDR3 nucleotides read TGTGCCAGCAGCCGGACAGGGGGTGGCAATCAGCCCCAGCATTTT.

This clone has only one observation. The chain's CDR3 is CASSYDSSTDTQYF. In nucleotides, the CDR3 is TGTGCCAGCAGTTACGACAGTAGCACAGATACGCAGTATTTT. The chain uses TRBV11-2 and TRBJ2-3; weak D call: TRBD1 (5 bases). V shed 6 bases and J shed 0 bases, with 10 bases lying between them. The CDR3 is made up of 14 amino acids. Germline loops: CDR1 SGHAT, CDR2 FQNNGV.